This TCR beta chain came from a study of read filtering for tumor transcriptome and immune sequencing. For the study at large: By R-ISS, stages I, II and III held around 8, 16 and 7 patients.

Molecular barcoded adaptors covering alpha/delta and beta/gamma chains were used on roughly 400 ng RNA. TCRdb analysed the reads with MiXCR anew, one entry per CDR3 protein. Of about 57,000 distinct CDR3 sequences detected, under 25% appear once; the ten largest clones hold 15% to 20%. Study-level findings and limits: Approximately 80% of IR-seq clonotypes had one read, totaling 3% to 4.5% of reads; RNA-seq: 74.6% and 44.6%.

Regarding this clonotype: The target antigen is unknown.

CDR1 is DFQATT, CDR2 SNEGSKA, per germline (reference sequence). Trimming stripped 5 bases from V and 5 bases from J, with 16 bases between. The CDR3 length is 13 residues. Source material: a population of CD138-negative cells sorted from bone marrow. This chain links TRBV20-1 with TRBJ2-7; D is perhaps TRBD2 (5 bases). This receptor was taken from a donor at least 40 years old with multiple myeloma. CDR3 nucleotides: TGCAGTGCTTGCCGGACTGAGGTCAACGAGCAGTACTTC. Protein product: CSACRTEVNEQYF.